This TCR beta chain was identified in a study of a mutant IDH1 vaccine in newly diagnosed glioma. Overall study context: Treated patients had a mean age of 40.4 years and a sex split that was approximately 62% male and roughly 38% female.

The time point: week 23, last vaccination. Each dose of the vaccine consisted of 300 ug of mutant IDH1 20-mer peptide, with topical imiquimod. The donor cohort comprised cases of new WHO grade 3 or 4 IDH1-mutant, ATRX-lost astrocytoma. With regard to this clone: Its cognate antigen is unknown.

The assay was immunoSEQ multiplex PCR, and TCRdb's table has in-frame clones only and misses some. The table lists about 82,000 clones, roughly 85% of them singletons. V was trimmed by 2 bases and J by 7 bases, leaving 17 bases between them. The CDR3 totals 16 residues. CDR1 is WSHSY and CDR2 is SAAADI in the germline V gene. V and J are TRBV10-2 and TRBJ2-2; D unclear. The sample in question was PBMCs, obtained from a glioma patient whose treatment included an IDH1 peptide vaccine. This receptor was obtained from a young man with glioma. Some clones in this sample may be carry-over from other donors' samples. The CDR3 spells CASSEGSKGYIGELFF. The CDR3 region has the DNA TGCGCCAGCAGTGAGGGGTCGAAAGGGTACATCGGGGAGCTGTTTTTT.